A single sample is the source of the 12 T cell receptor beta chains below, sequenced in a study of T cells in Graves' hyperthyroidism and ophthalmopathy. Amplification of TCR beta CDR3 regions used RNA as the template. Carried out on the TCR CDR3, a first-round RT-PCR used the HTBI primer set. In TCRdb, the multiplex PCR reads were re-called with MiXCR into one record per CDR3 protein. The sample includes under 350,000 distinct CDR3 sequences, around 20% of them seen just once. Material for sequencing was blood. The receptors were sampled from a woman in her 50s with Graves' hyperthyroidism.

This clonotype was counted at least ten times. This chain uses TRBV7-8 with TRBJ2-7; D ambiguous. The CDR3 is 16 amino acids. Germline CDR1 reads SGHVS; CDR2 reads FQNEAQ. Trimming removed 0 bases from V and 2 bases from J, with 14 bases in between. The CDR3 DNA follows: TGTGCCAGCAGCTTAGCTGTTGGTGCGCACACCTACGAGCAGTACTTC. Translation: CASSLAVGAHTYEQYF. Together with reference TRBV7-8 and TRBJ2-7, the CDR3 gives the full variable domain: GAGVSQSPRYKVAKRGQDVALRCDPISGHVSLFWYQQALGQGPEFLTYFQNEAQLDKSGLPSDRFFAERPEGSVSTLKIQRTQQEDSAVYLCASSLAVGAHTYEQYFGPGTRLTVT.

As to this clonotype: A much larger clone differs by one base, so this may be a read error. The gene calls are TRBV2 and TRBJ2-7; D perhaps matches TRBD2 (6 bases). This CDR3 is 13 amino acids long. The germline V gene has CDR1 SNHLY and CDR2 FYNNEI. V lost 11 bases and J lost 1, with 15 bases in between. This CDR3 is CAGTWDSSYEQYF. The CDR3 DNA sequence: TGTGCCGGCACCTGGGACTCTTCCTACGAGCAGTACTTC. The whole variable domain, remainder taken from reference TRBV2 and TRBJ2-7, is EPEVTQTPSHQVTQMGQEVILRCVPISNHLYFYWYRQILGQKVEFLVSFYNNEISEKSEIFDDQFSVERPDGSNFTLKIRSTKLEDSAMYFCAGTWDSSYEQYFGPGTRLTVT.

This clonotype was seen many times. The CDR3 sequence is CASSEFASNGGGYTF. In DNA, the CDR3 is TGTGCCAGCAGTGAATTTGCTTCTAACGGTGGTGGCTACACCTTC. This sequence joins TRBV28 and TRBJ1-2; D gene unclear. Germline V CDR1 and CDR2: MDHEN, SYDVKM. There are 15 residues in the CDR3. V was trimmed by 5 bases and J by 7 bases, leaving 20 bases between them.

The gene calls are TRBV6-2 or TRBV6-3 and TRBJ2-7; 10 nucleotides line up with TRBD1. The germline gives CDR1 MNHEY, CDR2 SVGEGT. The CDR3 is 15 amino acids. Trimming took 5 bases from V and 7 from J; bases not matched to a gene: 11. This CDR3 is CASSPRDRGSGEQYF. For the CDR3, the DNA is TGTGCCAGCAGTCCCCGGGACAGGGGATCAGGGGAGCAGTACTTC.

This clonotype was observed a handful of times. The chain carries TRBV7-9 and TRBJ1-2; tentatively, D is TRBD1 (5 bases). This CDR3 region has 14 residues. Germline V CDR1 and CDR2: SEHNR, FQNEAQ (reference sequence). The V end was cut by 5 bases, the J end by 7 bases, with 17 bases between. This CDR3 reads CASSHGGGPFGYTF. The CDR3 DNA follows: TGTGCCAGCAGCCACGGGGGGGGTCCGTTTGGCTACACCTTC.

This clonotype was seen many times. V and J are TRBV20-1 and TRBJ1-1; D is uncertain. Germline V gene lookup returns CDR1 DFQATT and CDR2 SNEGSKA (reference sequence). This CDR3 is built from 14 residues. V lost 2 bases and J lost 0, with 10 bases in between. This CDR3 reads CSARIASLNTEAFF. CDR3 coding DNA: TGCAGTGCTAGAATTGCGAGCTTGAACACTGAAGCTTTCTTT.

This clonotype was counted ten times or more. The J gene is TRBJ2-1, the V gene TRBV5-1, with D perhaps matching TRBD1 or TRBD2 (6 bases each). Trimming stripped 0 bases from V and 9 bases from J, with 16 bases between. CDR3 length: 15 amino acids. The germline CDR1 and CDR2 sequences are SGHRS and YFSETQ. CDR3 nucleotides: TGCGCCAGCAGCTTGGCTGGCAGGGGAGGCGGTGAGCAGTTCTTC. Its translation is CASSLAGRGGGEQFF.

The V and J genes are TRBV2 and TRBJ2-5; TRBD2 aligns across 11 bases. The junction had 11 bases not matched to a gene; V was cut back by 6 bases and J by 5 bases. Germline lookup yields CDR1 SNHLY and CDR2 FYNNEI. There are 16 residues in the CDR3. The CDR3 sequence: CASSRNSGGAGETQYF. The CDR3 nucleotides are TGTGCCAGCAGCCGTAATAGCGGGGGGGCTGGTGAGACCCAGTACTTC. Based on the CDR3 plus reference TRBV2 and TRBJ2-5, the full variable domain is EPEVTQTPSHQVTQMGQEVILRCVPISNHLYFYWYRQILGQKVEFLVSFYNNEISEKSEIFDDQFSVERPDGSNFTLKIRSTKLEDSAMYFCASSRNSGGAGETQYFGPGTRLLVL.

The chain employs TRBV6-2 or TRBV6-3 and TRBJ2-5; weak D call: TRBD2 (7 bases). V was cut by 7 bases and J by 4 bases, with 16 bases left in between. The CDR3 runs 14 residues. The germline V gene has CDR1 MNHEY and CDR2 SVGEGT. The CDR3 DNA follows: TGTGCCAGCATTGGTGGGGGGGCGGGAGAGACCCAGTACTTC. This gives the protein CASIGGGAGETQYF.

The rearrangement links TRBV27 to TRBJ1-1, with 8 bases matching TRBD1. This CDR3 spans 14 amino acids. The ends lost 6 bases at V and 2 bases at J; junction bases unmatched: 5. The germline V gene has CDR1 MNHEY and CDR2 SMNVEV (reference sequence). The CDR3 is CASRQGGYNTEAFF. The CDR3 bases are TGTGCCAGCAGACAGGGGGGCTATAACACTGAAGCTTTCTTT.

This clonotype was seen at least ten times. The chain links TRBV30 to TRBJ1-1, with D possibly matching TRBD1 (6 bases). V was cut by 8 bases and J by 4 bases, with 20 bases left in between. The CDR3 extends over 14 amino acids. Germline assignment: CDR1 GTSNPN and CDR2 SVGIG (reference sequence). Here the CDR3 reads CAAETGGLSTEAFF. The CDR3, as DNA: TGTGCCGCAGAAACCGGGGGGCTGAGCACTGAAGCTTTCTTT.

This rearrangement joins TRBV7-9 to TRBJ1-2, with 9 nucleotides matching TRBD1. The CDR3 spans 18 residues. Unmatched junction bases numbered 16, after V lost 5 bases and J lost 3 bases. Germline CDR1 and CDR2: SEHNR and FQNEAQ (reference sequence). Written as DNA, the CDR3 is TGTGCCAGCAGCGCCTGGACAGGGGCCGCCGGGGAGGACTATGGCTACACCTTC. Its protein product is CASSAWTGAAGEDYGYTF.